This T cell receptor (beta chain) was sequenced for a study of shared clonotypes between healthy human individuals. Using immunoSEQ multiplex PCR, the repertoire was profiled, and TCRdb retains in-frame clones only, with some absent. The profile covers about 710,000 clones, with more than 70% appearing a single time and roughly 1.9% taken by the ten largest. With 8 bases removed from V and 0 bases from J, the gap between germline ends came to 12 bases. This CDR3 contains 15 residues. From germline, CDR1 is SGHRS and CDR2 YFSETQ. The chain links TRBV5-1 to TRBJ2-6; D not resolved. The material sequenced was memory CD4+ T cells sorted from blood. As for subset: CD45RA-negative fraction. The source is a woman aged 25 to 45 in good health. Written as DNA, the CDR3 is TGCGCCAGTAGGGTGATATACTCTGGGGCCAACGTCCTGACTTTC. Protein sequence: CASRVIYSGANVLTF.